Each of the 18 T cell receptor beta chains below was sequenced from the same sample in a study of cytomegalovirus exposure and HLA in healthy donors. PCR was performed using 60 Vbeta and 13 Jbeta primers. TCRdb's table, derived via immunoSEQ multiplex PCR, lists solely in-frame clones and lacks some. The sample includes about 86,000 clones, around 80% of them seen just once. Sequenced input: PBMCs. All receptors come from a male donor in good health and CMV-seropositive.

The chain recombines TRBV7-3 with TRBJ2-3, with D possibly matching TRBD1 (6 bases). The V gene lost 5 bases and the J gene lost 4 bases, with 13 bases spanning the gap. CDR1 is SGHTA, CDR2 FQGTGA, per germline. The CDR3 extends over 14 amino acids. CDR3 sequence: CASSPWSGADTQYF. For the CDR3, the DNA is TGTGCCAGCAGCCCCTGGTCAGGGGCAGATACGCAGTATTTT.

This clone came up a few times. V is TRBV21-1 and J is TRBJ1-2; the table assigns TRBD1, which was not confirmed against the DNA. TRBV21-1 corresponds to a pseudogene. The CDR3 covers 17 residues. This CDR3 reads CASSKDSAQGHRYGYTF. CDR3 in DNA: TGTGCCAGCAGCAAAGACTCAGCCCAGGGACACCGCTATGGCTACACCTTC.

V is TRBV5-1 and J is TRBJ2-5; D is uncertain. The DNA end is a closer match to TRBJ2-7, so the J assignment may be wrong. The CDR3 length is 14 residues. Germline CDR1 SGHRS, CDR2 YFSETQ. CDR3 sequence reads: CASRSLQPSYEQYF. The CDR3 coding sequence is TGCGCCAGCAGATCTCTACAGCCCTCCTACGAGCAGTACTTC.

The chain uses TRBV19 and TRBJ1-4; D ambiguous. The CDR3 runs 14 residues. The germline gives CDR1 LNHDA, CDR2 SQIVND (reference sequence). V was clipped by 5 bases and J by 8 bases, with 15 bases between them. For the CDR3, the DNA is TGTGCCAGTAGTCCGAGGGTGGTAGGCGAAAAACTGTTTTTT. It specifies CASSPRVVGEKLFF.

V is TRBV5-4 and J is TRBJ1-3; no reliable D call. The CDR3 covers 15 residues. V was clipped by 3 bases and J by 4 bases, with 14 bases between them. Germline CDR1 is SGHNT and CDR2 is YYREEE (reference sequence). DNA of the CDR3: TGTGCCAGCAGCTCTCCCGGGGAGCCCGGAAACACCATATATTTT. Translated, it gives CASSSPGEPGNTIYF.

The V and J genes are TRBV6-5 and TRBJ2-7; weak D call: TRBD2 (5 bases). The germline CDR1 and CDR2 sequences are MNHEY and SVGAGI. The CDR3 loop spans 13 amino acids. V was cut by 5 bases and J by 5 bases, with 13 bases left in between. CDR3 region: CASSERELDEQYF. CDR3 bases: TGTGCCAGCAGTGAAAGGGAACTAGACGAGCAGTACTTC.

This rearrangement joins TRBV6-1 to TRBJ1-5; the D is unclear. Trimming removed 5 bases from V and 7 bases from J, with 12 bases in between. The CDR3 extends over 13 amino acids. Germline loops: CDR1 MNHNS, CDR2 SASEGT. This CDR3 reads CASSTDPRQPQHF. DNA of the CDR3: TGTGCCAGCAGTACAGACCCAAGGCAGCCCCAGCATTTT.

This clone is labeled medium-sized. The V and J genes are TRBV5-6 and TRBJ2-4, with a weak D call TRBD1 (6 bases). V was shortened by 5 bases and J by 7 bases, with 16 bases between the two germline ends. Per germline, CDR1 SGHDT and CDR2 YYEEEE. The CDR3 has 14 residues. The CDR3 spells CASSETGVRNIQYF. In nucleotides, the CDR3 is TGTGCCAGCAGTGAGACAGGTGTGAGGAACATTCAGTACTTC.

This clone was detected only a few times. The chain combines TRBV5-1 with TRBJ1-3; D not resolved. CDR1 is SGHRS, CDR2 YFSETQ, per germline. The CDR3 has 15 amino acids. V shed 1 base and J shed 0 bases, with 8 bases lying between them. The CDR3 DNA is TGCGCCAGCAGCTTGCGTGGCAGCTCTGGAAACACCATATATTTT. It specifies CASSLRGSSGNTIYF.

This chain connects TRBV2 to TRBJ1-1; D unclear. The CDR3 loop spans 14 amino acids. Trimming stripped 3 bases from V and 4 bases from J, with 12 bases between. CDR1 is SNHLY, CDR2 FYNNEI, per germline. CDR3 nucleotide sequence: TGTGCCAGCAGTGAGCAGGTGCGTTTCACTGAAGCTTTCTTT. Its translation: CASSEQVRFTEAFF.

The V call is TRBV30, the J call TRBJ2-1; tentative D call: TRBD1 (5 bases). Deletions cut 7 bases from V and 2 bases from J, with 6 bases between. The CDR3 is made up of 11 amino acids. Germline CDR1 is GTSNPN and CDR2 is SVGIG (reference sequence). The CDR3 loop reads CASGTYNEQFF. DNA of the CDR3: TGTGCCTCAGGGACCTACAATGAGCAGTTCTTC.

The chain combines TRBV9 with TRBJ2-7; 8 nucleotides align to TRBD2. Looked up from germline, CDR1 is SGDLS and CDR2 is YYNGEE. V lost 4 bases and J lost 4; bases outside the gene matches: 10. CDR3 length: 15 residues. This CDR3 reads CASSPQVGGEYEQYF. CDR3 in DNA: TGTGCCAGCAGCCCCCAGGTCGGGGGGGAATACGAGCAGTACTTC.

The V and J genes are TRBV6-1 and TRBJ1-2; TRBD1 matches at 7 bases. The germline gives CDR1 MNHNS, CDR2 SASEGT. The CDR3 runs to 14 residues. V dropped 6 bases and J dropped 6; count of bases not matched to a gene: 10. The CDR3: CASRRSGGSHGYTF. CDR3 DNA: TGTGCCAGCAGGCGTTCAGGGGGAAGTCATGGCTACACCTTC.

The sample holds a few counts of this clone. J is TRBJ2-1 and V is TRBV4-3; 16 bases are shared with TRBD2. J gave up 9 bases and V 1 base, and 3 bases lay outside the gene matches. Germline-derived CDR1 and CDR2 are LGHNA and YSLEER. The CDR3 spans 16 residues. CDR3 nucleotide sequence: TGCGCCAGCAGCCAAGCGGGACTAGCGGGAGGGAGTGAGCAGTTCTTC. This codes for CASSQAGLAGGSEQFF.

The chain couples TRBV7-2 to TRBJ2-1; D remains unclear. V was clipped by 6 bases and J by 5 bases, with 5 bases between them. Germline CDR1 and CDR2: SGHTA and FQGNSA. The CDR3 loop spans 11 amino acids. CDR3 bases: TGTGCCAGCAGACGAGACAATGAGCAGTTCTTC. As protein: CASRRDNEQFF.

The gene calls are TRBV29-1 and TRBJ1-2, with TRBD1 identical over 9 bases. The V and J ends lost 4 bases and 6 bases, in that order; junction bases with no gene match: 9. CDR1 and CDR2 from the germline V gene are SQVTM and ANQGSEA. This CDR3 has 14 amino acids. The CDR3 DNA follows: TGCAGCGTTGGTCGGGGGGACAGGGATGATGGCTACACCTTC. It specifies CSVGRGDRDDGYTF.

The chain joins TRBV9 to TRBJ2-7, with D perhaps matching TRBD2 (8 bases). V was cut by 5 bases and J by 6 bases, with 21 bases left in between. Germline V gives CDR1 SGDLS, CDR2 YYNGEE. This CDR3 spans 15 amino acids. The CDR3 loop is CASSPQGSGTSEQYF. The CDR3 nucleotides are TGTGCCAGCAGTCCACAGGGGTCAGGGACTAGCGAGCAGTACTTC.

CDR3 in DNA: TGTGCCAGCGGCAATTACTATGGCTACACCTTC. As protein: CASGNYYGYTF. J is TRBJ1-2 and V is TRBV28; D gene ambiguous. Germline CDR1 reads MDHEN; CDR2 reads SYDVKM. Trimming cost V 8 bases and J 3 bases, with 7 bases left between them. The CDR3 runs 11 residues.